Presented here are 10 T cell receptor beta chains from one specimen sequenced in a study of CD8+ T cells in alopecia areata. Extraction of RNA preceded its reverse transcription into cDNA, which served as the sequencing template. This table comes from immunoSEQ multiplex PCR, and its TCRdb copy is limited to in-frame clones, with some not included. Listed for the sample are roughly 260,000 clones, none seen a single time. Separation of pooled cutaneous lymph node cells was by sorting with CD4, CD8alpha, NKG2D, NKG2ACE and other markers. The source material was CD4+ T cells sorted from a lymph node. The receptors derive from a C3H/HeJ mouse with alopecia areata. The mouse line has the MHC haplotype H2-k.

This clone was seen only a few times. The listed genes are named as in mouse. The CDR3 end lies 4 residues beyond the end of the read and is filled in from the germline J gene. The chain carries TRBV13-2 and TRBJ2-5, with TRBD2 matching 9 bases. Germline loops: CDR1 NNHNN, CDR2 SYGAGS (reference sequence). V trimming: 9 bases; J trimming: 1 base; junction bases outside the gene matches: 3. This CDR3 contains 13 residues. The CDR3 protein is CATRDWDQDTQYF. The DNA read from the CDR3 is TGTGCCACCCGGGACTGGGACCAAGAC.

There are a few counts of this clone. These gene names are mouse names. The CDR3 end is not reached by the read, which stops 4 residues before it; the germline J gene fills it in. The chain combines TRBV5 with TRBJ1-2, with TRBD1 matching over 7 bases. The CDR3 is 15 residues long. Germline CDR1 and CDR2: LGHNA and YNLKQL (reference sequence). V lost 4 bases and J lost 0; bases outside the gene matches: 5. The sequenced CDR3 bases are TGTGCCAGCAGCCCGGGACAGCCTGCAAACTCC. This encodes CASSPGQPANS. In full, the CDR3 is CASSPGQPANSDYTF.

This clone was found a few times. Gene names are mouse gene names. CDR3 sequence reads: CASTSRQNISYEQYF. The CDR3 DNA, read in part, is TGTGCTAGCACCTCTCGACAGAATATCTCCTAT. This sequence joins TRBV29 and TRBJ2-7; weak D call: TRBD1 (5 bases). The observed sequence ends 4 residues before the CDR3 terminus, with the missing tail filled in from the germline J gene. The CDR3 is made up of 15 amino acids. The V gene lost 7 bases and the J gene lost 0 bases, with 16 bases spanning the gap. Per germline, CDR1 MSHET and CDR2 SYDVDS.

This clone was seen only a few times. Any gene name here is a mouse gene name. From the germline J gene comes the end of the CDR3, since the read stops 4 residues before it. The genes are TRBV13-1 and TRBJ1-1, with D possibly matching TRBD1 (5 bases). Looked up from germline, CDR1 is NSHNY and CDR2 is SYGAGN. This CDR3 spans 11 amino acids. CDR3 bases read: TGTGCCAGCAGTGGGACATCA. Its translation is CASSGTS. Given in full, the CDR3 is CASSGTSEVFF.

In the case of this clone: Gene names follow the mouse nomenclature. The CDR3 end falls 4 residues outside the read, so it is completed with the germline J gene. The V gene is TRBV19, the J gene TRBJ2-5, with 8 bases that match TRBD1. From germline, CDR1 is FNHDT and CDR2 SITEND (reference sequence). The CDR3 sequence is 12 residues long. Partial CDR3 DNA: TGTGCCAGCAGGACAGGGGCTGAC. Translation: CASRTGAD. The CDR3 in full is CASRTGADTQYF.

This clone was found a few times. Mouse germline and gene names are used. The CDR3 is cut off 4 residues early in the read; its end comes from the germline J gene. The rearrangement uses TRBV17 and TRBJ2-7; D is ambiguous. This CDR3 is 12 amino acids long. Looked up from germline, CDR1 is MNHDT and CDR2 is YYDKIL. The CDR3 region is CASSSDNYEQYF. The covered CDR3 bases are TGTGCTAGCAGTAGCGACAATTAT.

This clone was seen more than once but under ten times. The listed genes are named as in mouse. The CDR3 extends 4 residues past the end of the read, so its final part is completed from the germline J gene. The rearrangement joins TRBV19 to TRBJ2-1, with D hard to call. In germline, CDR1 is FNHDT, CDR2 SITEND (reference sequence). V shed 5 bases and J shed 4 bases, with 4 bases lying between them. The CDR3 runs 11 residues. The CDR3 is CASRQYAEQFF. The DNA read from the CDR3 is TGTGCCAGCAGACAGTATGCT. The variable domain in full, completed from reference TRBV19 and TRBJ2-1, reads GGIITQTPKFLIGQEGQKLTLKCQQNFNHDTMYWYRQDSGKGLRLIYYSITENDLQKGDLSEGYDASREKKSSFSLTVTSAQKNEMAVFLCASRQYAEQFFGPGTRLTVL.

This clone was picked up a small number of times. Genes and germline come from the mouse. The DNA ends 4 residues before the CDR3 does, and the rest of the CDR3 is filled in from the germline J gene. The rearrangement links TRBV1 to TRBJ2-2, with D uncertain. This CDR3 region has 15 residues. Germline assignment: CDR1 NSQYPW and CDR2 LRSPGD (reference sequence). Trimming removed 1 base at V and 6 bases at J, with 12 bases between. Partial CDR3 DNA: TGCACCTGCAGTGCAGCCTATGGGTCCCCCGGG. Its translation is CTCSAAYGSPG. The entire CDR3 sequence reads CTCSAAYGSPGQLYF.

This clone was counted only a few times. All gene names here are mouse names. The read ends 4 residues shy of where the CDR3 ends; the end is completed using the germline J gene. Other DNA sequences in the same sample also yield this CDR3. The rearrangement uses TRBV1 and TRBJ2-5, with a possible D match to TRBD1 (6 bases). Germline loops: CDR1 NSQYPW, CDR2 LRSPGD (reference sequence). The CDR3 is 14 residues long. The covered CDR3 bases are TGCACCTGCAGTGCAGACAGGGGTAGGGAC. As protein: CTCSADRGRD. The complete CDR3 protein is CTCSADRGRDTQYF.

This clone appeared a few times. Gene names and germline refer to mouse. The sequenced fragment ends 4 residues before the CDR3 boundary, so the rest is inferred from the germline J gene. The rearrangement uses TRBV13-1 and TRBJ1-1, with D maybe TRBD1 (5 bases). In germline, CDR1 is NSHNY, CDR2 SYGAGN. V was cut by 5 bases and J by 0 bases, with 8 bases left in between. This CDR3 is 13 amino acids long. The part of the CDR3 DNA that was read is TGTGCCAGCAGAGACAGATCAAACACA. Amino acid sequence: CASRDRSNT. The complete CDR3 protein is CASRDRSNTEVFF.